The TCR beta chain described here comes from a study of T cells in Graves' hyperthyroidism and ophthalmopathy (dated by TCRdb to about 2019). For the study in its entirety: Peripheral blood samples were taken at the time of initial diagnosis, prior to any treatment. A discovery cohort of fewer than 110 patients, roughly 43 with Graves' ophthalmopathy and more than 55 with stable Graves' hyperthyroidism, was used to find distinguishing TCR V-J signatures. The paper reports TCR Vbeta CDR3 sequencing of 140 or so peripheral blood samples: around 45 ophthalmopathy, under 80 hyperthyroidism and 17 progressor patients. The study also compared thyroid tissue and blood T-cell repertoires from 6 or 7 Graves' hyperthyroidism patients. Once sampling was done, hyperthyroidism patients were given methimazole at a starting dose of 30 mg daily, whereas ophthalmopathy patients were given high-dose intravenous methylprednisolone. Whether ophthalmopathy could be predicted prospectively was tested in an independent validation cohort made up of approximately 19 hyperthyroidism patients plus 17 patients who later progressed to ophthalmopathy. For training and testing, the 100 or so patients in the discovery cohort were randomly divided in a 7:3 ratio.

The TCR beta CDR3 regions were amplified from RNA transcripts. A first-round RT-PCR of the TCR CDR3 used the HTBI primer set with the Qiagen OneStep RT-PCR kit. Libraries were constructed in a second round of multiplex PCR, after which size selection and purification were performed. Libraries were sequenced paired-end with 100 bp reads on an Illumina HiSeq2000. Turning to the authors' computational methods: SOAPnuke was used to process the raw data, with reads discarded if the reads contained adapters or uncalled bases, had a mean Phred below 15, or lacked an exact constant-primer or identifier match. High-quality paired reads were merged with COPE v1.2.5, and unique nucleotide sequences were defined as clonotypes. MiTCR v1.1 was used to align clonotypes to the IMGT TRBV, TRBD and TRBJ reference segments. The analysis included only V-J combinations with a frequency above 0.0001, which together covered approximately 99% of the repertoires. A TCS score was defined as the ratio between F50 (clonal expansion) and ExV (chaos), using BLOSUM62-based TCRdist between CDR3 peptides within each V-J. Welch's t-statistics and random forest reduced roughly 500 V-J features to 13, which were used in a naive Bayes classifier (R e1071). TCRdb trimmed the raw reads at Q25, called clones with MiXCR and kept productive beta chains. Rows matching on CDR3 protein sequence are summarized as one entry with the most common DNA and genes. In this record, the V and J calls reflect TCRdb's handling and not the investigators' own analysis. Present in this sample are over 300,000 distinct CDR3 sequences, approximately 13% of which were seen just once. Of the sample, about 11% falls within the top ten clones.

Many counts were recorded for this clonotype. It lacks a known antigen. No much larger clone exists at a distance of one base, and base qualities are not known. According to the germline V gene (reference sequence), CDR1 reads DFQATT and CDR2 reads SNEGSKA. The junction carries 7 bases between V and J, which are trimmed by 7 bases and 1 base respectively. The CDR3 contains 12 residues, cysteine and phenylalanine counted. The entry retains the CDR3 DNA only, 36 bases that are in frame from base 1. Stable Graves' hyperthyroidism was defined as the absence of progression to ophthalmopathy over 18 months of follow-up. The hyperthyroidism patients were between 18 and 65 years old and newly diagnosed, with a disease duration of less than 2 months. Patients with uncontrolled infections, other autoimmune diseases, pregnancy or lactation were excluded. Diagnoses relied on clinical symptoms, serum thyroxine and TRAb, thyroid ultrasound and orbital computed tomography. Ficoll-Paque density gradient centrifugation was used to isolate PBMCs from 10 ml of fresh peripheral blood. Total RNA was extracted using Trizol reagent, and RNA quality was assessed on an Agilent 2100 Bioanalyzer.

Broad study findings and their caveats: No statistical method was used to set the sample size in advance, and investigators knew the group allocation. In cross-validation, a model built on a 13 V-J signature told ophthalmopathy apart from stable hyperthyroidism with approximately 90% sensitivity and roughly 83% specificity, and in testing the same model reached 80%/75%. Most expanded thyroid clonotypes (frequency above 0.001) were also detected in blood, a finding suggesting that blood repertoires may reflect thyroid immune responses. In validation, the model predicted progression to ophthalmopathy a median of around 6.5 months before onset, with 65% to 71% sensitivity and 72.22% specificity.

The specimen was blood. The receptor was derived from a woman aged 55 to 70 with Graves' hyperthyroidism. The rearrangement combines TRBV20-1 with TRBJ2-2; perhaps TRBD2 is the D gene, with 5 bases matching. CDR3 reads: CSERENTGELFF. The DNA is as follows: TGCAGTGAACGGGAGAACACCGGGGAGCTGTTTTTT.